The 8 T cell receptor beta chains in this list originate from one sample, sequenced in a study of blood T cell repertoires in COVID-19. Clones were read by immunoSEQ multiplex PCR, and TCRdb kept only the in-frame ones, dropping some. The profile shows roughly 68,000 clones, 88% of them singletons. Sequenced input: peripheral blood. The receptors were sampled from a man in his forties or fifties with acute or convalescent COVID-19.

The chain recombines TRBV12-1 with TRBJ2-7; whether TRBD1, the table's D call, matches the DNA was not checked. TRBV12-1 is flagged as a pseudogene. This CDR3 is 14 amino acids long. This CDR3 reads CASSLTGISYEQYF. The CDR3 DNA is TGTGCCAGCAGCTTGACAGGAATCTCCTACGAGCAGTACTTC.

This rearrangement joins TRBV27 to TRBJ1-2; TRBD1 matches at 8 bases. The CDR3 is 13 amino acids. Germline V gives CDR1 MNHEY, CDR2 SMNVEV (reference sequence). V lost 5 bases and J lost 8; bases outside the gene matches: 7. CDR3 coding DNA: TGTGCCAGCAGTCCTGGGACAGGAGAGGGCTACACCTTC. As protein: CASSPGTGEGYTF.

The J gene is TRBJ2-5, the V gene TRBV10-1, with 8 bases matching TRBD1. This CDR3 has 15 residues. With 3 bases clipped from V and 1 base from J, the junction kept 4 bases outside the gene matches. Germline V gene data show CDR1 as WNHNN and CDR2 as SYGVQD (reference sequence). The CDR3 DNA reads TGCGCCAGCAGTGAAGGACAGGGTTCCCAAGAGACCCAGTACTTC. Amino acids: CASSEGQGSQETQYF.

The V and J genes are TRBV4-1 and TRBJ1-1; D remains ambiguous. The germline V and J ends were trimmed by 4 bases and 0 bases, with 15 bases remaining between them. The CDR3 has 16 amino acids. Per the germline V gene, CDR1 is MGHRA and CDR2 is YSYEKL. The CDR3 spells CASSRGIVLMNTEAFF. The DNA for the CDR3 is TGCGCCAGCAGCCGAGGGATTGTCCTCATGAACACTGAAGCTTTCTTT.

The J gene is TRBJ2-4, the V gene TRBV2; 10 nucleotides agree with TRBD2. The trim removed 4 bases at V and 4 bases at J, leaving 10 bases unmatched. The CDR3 sequence is 17 residues long. Germline loops: CDR1 SNHLY, CDR2 FYNNEI. The CDR3, as DNA: TGTGCCAGCAGTGTAGTTTGGCTAGCGGGGGAAAAAAACATTCAGTACTTC. Translation gives CASSVVWLAGEKNIQYF.

The rearrangement uses TRBV10-1 and TRBJ2-7; tentative D call: TRBD2 (5 bases). Germline V lookup: CDR1 WNHNN, CDR2 SYGVQD (reference sequence). CDR3 size: 13 residues. The V gene lost 1 base and the J gene lost 5 bases, with 9 bases spanning the gap. This CDR3 is CASSELAGHEQYF. In nucleotides, the CDR3 is TGCGCCAGCAGTGAGTTGGCGGGCCACGAGCAGTACTTC.

V usage is TRBV5-1 and J usage is TRBJ1-1; D is unresolved. In germline, CDR1 is SGHRS, CDR2 YFSETQ. This CDR3 spans 14 amino acids. V lost 5 bases and J lost 2, with 13 bases in between. In DNA, the CDR3 is TGCGCCAGCAGTAAAATTGAGGTAAACACTGAAGCTTTCTTT. Encoded protein: CASSKIEVNTEAFF. The whole variable domain, filled in from reference TRBV5-1 and TRBJ1-1, reads KAGVTQTPRYLIKTRGQQVTLSCSPISGHRSVSWYQQTPGQGLQFLFEYFSETQRNKGNFPGRFSGRQFSNSRSEMNVSTLELGDSALYLCASSKIEVNTEAFFGQGTRLTVV.

The chain is built from TRBV28 and TRBJ1-5, with 9 bases that match TRBD1. The CDR3 consists of 14 residues. CDR1 and CDR2 (germline): MDHEN, SYDVKM. With V trimmed by 2 bases and J by 6 bases, 2 bases remained unmatched. CDR3 loop: CASSLTGGGQPQHF. In DNA form, the CDR3 reads TGTGCCAGCAGTTTAACAGGGGGCGGTCAGCCCCAGCATTTT.